Listed below are T cell receptor beta chains from one sample, sequenced in a study of high-grade serous ovarian cancer treatment subgroups. The table came from immunoSEQ multiplex PCR; TCRdb's copy has only in-frame clones and leaves some out. The sample has over 2,000 clones; about 79% are singletons. Sequencing was carried out using tumor tissue. Receptor source: a human donor with high-grade serous ovarian cancer. Each CDR3 is given with its conserved first and last residue. D genes are given only for firm matches. Part of the rows lack a size; the others show once, few, many or a class for expanded clones.

size: .; V: TRBV7-9; D: .; J: TRBJ1-5; CDR3: CASSYGSGKGSNQPQHF; DNA: TGTGCCAGCAGCTACGGATCGGGGAAAGGCAGCAATCAGCCCCAGCATTTT
size: .; V: TRBV6-5; D: TRBD2; J: TRBJ2-2; CDR3: CASSYSLAGGAGELFF; DNA: TGTGCCAGCAGTTACTCGCTGGCGGGGGGAGCCGGGGAGCTGTTTTTT
size: .; V: TRBV4-3; D: .; J: TRBJ2-1; CDR3: CASSQDRWGNEQFF; DNA: TGCGCCAGCAGCCAAGATCGGTGGGGAAATGAGCAGTTCTTC
size: .; V: TRBV7-9; D: .; J: TRBJ1-6; CDR3: CASSLGDSPLHF; DNA: TGTGCCAGCAGCTTAGGGGATTCACCCCTCCACTTT
size: .; V: TRBV18; D: .; J: TRBJ1-4; CDR3: CASSPPVGGDKEKLFF; DNA: TGTGCCAGCTCACCACCGGTGGGGGGTGACAAGGAAAAACTGTTTTTT
size: .; V: TRBV2; D: .; J: TRBJ1-5; CDR3: CASSDISSMSQHF; DNA: TGTGCCAGCAGTGATATCTCAAGTATGTCCCAGCATTTT
size: .; V: TRBV28; D: TRBD1; J: TRBJ2-1; CDR3: CASRYRGWPDNEQFF; DNA: TGTGCCAGCAGGTACAGGGGTTGGCCCGACAATGAGCAGTTCTTC
size: few; V: TRBV13; D: TRBD2; J: TRBJ2-5; CDR3: CASSPRDGGFEETQYF; DNA: TGTGCCAGCAGCCCGCGCGACGGGGGGTTTGAAGAGACCCAGTACTTC
size: .; V: TRBV6-5; D: TRBD2; J: TRBJ2-3; CDR3: CASSSQASGGADTQYF; DNA: TGTGCCAGCAGTTCCCAGGCTAGCGGGGGTGCAGATACGCAGTATTTT
size: .; V: TRBV7-9; D: TRBD2; J: TRBJ2-7; CDR3: CASSQVWRGGYEQYF; DNA: TGTGCCAGCAGTCAGGTGTGGCGGGGGGGCTACGAGCAGTACTTC
size: few; V: TRBV7-2; D: .; J: TRBJ2-3; CDR3: CASTLPDIRTDTQYF; DNA: TGTGCCAGCACCTTACCCGATATACGGACAGATACGCAGTATTTT
size: .; V: TRBV5-1; D: TRBD1; J: TRBJ1-1; CDR3: CASSRTVQGSGTEAFF; DNA: TGCGCCAGCAGCCGTACTGTACAGGGGTCTGGCACTGAAGCTTTCTTT
size: .; V: TRBV15; D: .; J: TRBJ1-5; CDR3: CATSADSPDNQPQHF; DNA: TGTGCCACCAGCGCCGACAGCCCAGATAATCAGCCCCAGCATTTT
size: few; V: TRBV5-1; D: .; J: TRBJ2-3; CDR3: CASSLGQRTSTDTQYF; DNA: TGCGCCAGCAGCTTGGGGCAGCGGACTAGCACAGATACGCAGTATTTT
size: .; V: TRBV10-3; D: .; J: TRBJ1-1; CDR3: CAISDRAKVNTEAFF; DNA: TGTGCCATCAGTGACAGGGCGAAGGTAAACACTGAAGCTTTCTTT
size: .; V: TRBV19; D: .; J: TRBJ1-3; CDR3: CASSIAEITGNTIYF; DNA: TGTGCCAGTAGTATAGCAGAAATCACTGGAAACACCATATATTTT
size: .; V: TRBV2; D: .; J: TRBJ1-2; CDR3: CASSPLTPIGGYTF; DNA: TGTGCCAGCAGTCCTCTAACCCCTATAGGAGGCTACACCTTC
size: .; V: TRBV2; D: .; J: TRBJ2-7; CDR3: CASTVDSYEQYF; DNA: TGTGCCAGCACCGTGGACAGCTACGAGCAGTACTTC
size: once; V: TRBV4-3; D: .; J: TRBJ2-3; CDR3: CASSQDIDRGYFSDTQYF; DNA: TGCGCCAGCAGCCAAGATATCGACAGAGGTTACTTCAGCGATACGCAGTATTTT
size: few; V: TRBV27; D: TRBD1; J: TRBJ2-2; CDR3: CASSSQGASSTGELFF; DNA: TGTGCCAGCAGTTCACAGGGGGCTTCATCTACCGGGGAGCTGTTTTTT
size: .; V: TRBV7-2; D: .; J: TRBJ1-6; CDR3: CASGHSYNSPLHF; DNA: TGTGCCAGCGGCCACTCCTATAATTCACCCCTCCACTTT
size: .; V: TRBV6-5; D: TRBD1; J: TRBJ2-5; CDR3: CASSYSTGVETQYF; DNA: TGTGCCAGCAGTTACTCCACAGGGGTGGAGACCCAGTACTTC
size: .; V: TRBV11-2; D: .; J: TRBJ1-6; CDR3: CASSPVGSYNSPLHF; DNA: TGTGCCAGCAGCCCGGTGGGCTCCTATAATTCACCCCTCCACTTT
size: .; V: TRBV7-8; D: .; J: TRBJ1-3; CDR3: CASSLYPSSGNTIYF; DNA: TGTGCCAGCAGCTTGTACCCGTCCTCTGGAAACACCATATATTTT
size: .; V: TRBV25-1; D: .; J: TRBJ1-2; CDR3: CASSTRQDYGYTF; DNA: TGTGCCAGCAGTACACGGCAGGACTATGGCTACACCTTC
size: .; V: TRBV5-1; D: TRBD2; J: TRBJ2-5; CDR3: CASSPRTSGGFETQYF; DNA: TGCGCCAGCAGCCCGAGGACTAGCGGGGGATTTGAGACCCAGTACTTC
size: once; V: TRBV28; D: .; J: TRBJ1-2; CDR3: CASSYYGYTF; DNA: TGTGCCAGCAGCTACTATGGCTACACCTTC
size: .; V: TRBV28; D: .; J: TRBJ2-3; CDR3: CASSLVSSTDTQYF; DNA: TGTGCCAGCAGTTTAGTTTCTAGCACAGATACGCAGTATTTT
size: .; V: TRBV20-1; D: .; J: TRBJ1-1; CDR3: CSASTERAFF; DNA: TGCAGTGCTTCGACAGAGAGGGCTTTCTTT
size: .; V: TRBV28; D: .; J: TRBJ1-2; CDR3: CASSLDRPNYGYTF; DNA: TGTGCCAGCAGTTTAGACCGACCTAACTATGGCTACACCTTC
size: .; V: TRBV5-6; D: .; J: TRBJ1-1; CDR3: CASSFSTEAFF; DNA: TGTGCCAGCAGCTTCTCCACTGAAGCTTTCTTT
size: .; V: TRBV5-5; D: .; J: TRBJ1-5; CDR3: CASSRGGGRGNQPQHF; DNA: TGTGCCAGCAGCCGTGGGGGGGGAAGAGGCAATCAGCCCCAGCATTTT
size: few; V: TRBV15; D: .; J: TRBJ2-2; CDR3: CATSRTETGELFF; DNA: TGTGCCACCAGCAGGACAGAAACCGGGGAGCTGTTTTTT
size: .; V: TRBV6-5; D: .; J: TRBJ1-1; CDR3: CATGDTEAFF; DNA: TGTGCTACCGGAGACACTGAAGCTTTCTTT
size: .; V: TRBV5-1; D: .; J: TRBJ1-1; CDR3: CASSLGRQGGNTEAFF; DNA: TGCGCCAGCAGCTTGGGTCGGCAGGGAGGAAACACTGAAGCTTTCTTT
size: .; V: TRBV4-2; D: TRBD1; J: TRBJ1-6; CDR3: CASSPHGTGNSPLHF; DNA: TGTGCCAGCAGCCCCCACGGGACAGGGAATTCACCCCTCCACTTT
size: once; V: TRBV11-1; D: .; J: TRBJ2-7; CDR3: CAIRDTYSYEQYF; DNA: TGTGCCATCCGGGACACCTACTCCTACGAGCAGTACTTC
size: .; V: TRBV9; D: TRBD1; J: TRBJ2-5; CDR3: CASSERQGQETQYF; DNA: TGTGCCAGCAGCGAAAGACAGGGGCAGGAGACCCAGTACTTC
size: .; V: TRBV10-2; D: .; J: TRBJ2-7; CDR3: CASRVDGSSYEQYF; DNA: TGCGCCAGCAGAGTTGACGGGAGCTCCTACGAGCAGTACTTC
size: .; V: TRBV27; D: .; J: TRBJ2-1; CDR3: CASSLGSGRGNEQFF; DNA: TGTGCCAGCAGTTTAGGATCGGGAAGGGGCAATGAGCAGTTCTTC
size: .; V: TRBV6-5; D: .; J: TRBJ1-6; CDR3: CASSYSRVQASPLHF; DNA: TGTGCCAGCAGTTATTCCCGGGTCCAGGCCTCACCCCTCCACTTT
size: .; V: TRBV19; D: .; J: TRBJ2-2; CDR3: CASSRGANTGELFF; DNA: TGTGCCAGTAGTAGAGGGGCGAACACCGGGGAGCTGTTTTTT
size: .; V: TRBV2; D: TRBD1; J: TRBJ2-5; CDR3: CASRVHRGEETQYF; DNA: TGTGCCAGCAGAGTCCACAGGGGCGAAGAGACCCAGTACTTC
size: .; V: TRBV29-1; D: TRBD1; J: TRBJ2-2; CDR3: CSGGQGNTGELFF; DNA: TGCAGCGGGGGACAGGGGAACACCGGGGAGCTGTTTTTT
size: .; V: TRBV19; D: TRBD1; J: TRBJ2-2; CDR3: CASSPTSRTGGITGELFF; DNA: TGTGCCAGTAGTCCAACCTCCCGGACAGGGGGAATTACCGGGGAGCTGTTTTTT
size: few; V: TRBV9; D: .; J: TRBJ1-5; CDR3: CASSVGGGGNQPQHF; DNA: TGTGCCAGCAGCGTAGGGGGGGGTGGCAATCAGCCCCAGCATTTT
size: .; V: TRBV6-6; D: .; J: TRBJ1-2; CDR3: CASSSSRVTANYGYTF; DNA: TGTGCCAGCAGTTCCTCGCGGGTCACCGCTAACTATGGCTACACCTTC
size: .; V: TRBV5-4; D: .; J: TRBJ2-3; CDR3: CASSLAVQGGDTQYF; DNA: TGTGCCAGCAGCTTGGCGGTACAGGGCGGAGATACGCAGTATTTT
size: .; V: TRBV7-9; D: .; J: TRBJ1-2; CDR3: CASSIQGVNYGYTF; DNA: TGTGCCAGCAGTATCCAGGGAGTTAACTATGGCTACACCTTC
size: .; V: TRBV6-1; D: .; J: TRBJ1-1; CDR3: CASKSRTLGTEAFF; DNA: TGTGCCAGCAAGTCGAGAACTCTGGGCACTGAAGCTTTCTTT
size: .; V: TRBV5-6; D: .; J: TRBJ2-2; CDR3: CASSGGLSNTGELFF; DNA: TGTGCCAGCAGCGGGGGACTTTCGAACACCGGGGAGCTGTTTTTT
size: large; V: TRBV28; D: .; J: TRBJ1-1; CDR3: CASSLFEGLNTEAFF; DNA: TGTGCCAGCAGTTTGTTCGAGGGACTAAACACTGAAGCTTTCTTT
size: .; V: TRBV7-2; D: .; J: TRBJ1-2; CDR3: CASSQAGNYGYTF; DNA: TGTGCCAGCAGCCAGGCGGGGAACTATGGCTACACCTTC
size: .; V: TRBV2; D: .; J: TRBJ1-2; CDR3: CASRTVSGGSPNYGYTF; DNA: TGTGCCAGCAGGACCGTTTCAGGCGGGAGCCCTAACTATGGCTACACCTTC